The 29 T cell receptor beta chains reported below all come from one sample, sequenced in a study of blood T cell repertoires in COVID-19 (TCRdb year 2020). To prepare the library, the immunoSEQ multiplex PCR assay was applied. The immuneACCESS repertoire file appears here via TCRdb, limited to in-frame rearrangements. These files lack a portion of the clones; in checked studies, under half of the deficit traces to unresolved V genes, and the cause of the others is not known. The table for this sample lists 95,000 to 150,000 clones; around 81% of them were counted only once. The ten top clones hold around 4.1% of the sample. The sequencing input was peripheral blood. Every receptor here comes from a woman aged 50 to 65 with acute or convalescent COVID-19.

The chain couples TRBV5-1 to TRBJ1-5, with no clear D. This CDR3 spans 15 amino acids. Germline V gives CDR1 SGHRS, CDR2 YFSETQ. V lost 1 base and J lost 3, with 11 bases in between. The CDR3 DNA sequence: TGCGCCAGCAGCTTGACAGCAGCCAACAATCAGCCCCAGCATTTT. Its translation is CASSLTAANNQPQHF.

The chain has TRBV18 and TRBJ1-6, with 10 bases fitting TRBD1. The germline CDR1 and CDR2 sequences are KGHSH and LQKENI. This CDR3 region has 18 residues. V was pared by 2 bases and J by 4 bases, with 8 bases of the junction left unmatched. CDR3 nucleotide sequence: TGTGCCAGCTCACCAGTTATGGGACAGGGGAATTATAATTCACCCCTCCACTTT. Translation gives CASSPVMGQGNYNSPLHF.

This chain links TRBV3-1 (or the pseudogene TRBV3-2) with TRBJ1-3; 9 bases align to TRBD1. The trim removed 6 bases at V and 4 bases at J, leaving 1 base unmatched. The germline CDR1 and CDR2 sequences are LGHDT and YNNKEL (reference sequence). This CDR3 region has 13 residues. This CDR3 is CASSDRGGNTIYF. CDR3 bases: TGTGCCAGCAGTGACAGGGGGGGAAACACCATATATTTT.

V and J are TRBV4-1 and TRBJ2-3, with 7 nucleotides matching TRBD2. CDR3 length equals 16 residues. Germline V CDR1 and CDR2: MGHRA, YSYEKL. Trimming removed 2 bases from V and 2 bases from J; junction bases left unmatched: 7. The CDR3 DNA sequence: TGCGCCAGCAGCCAAAGTTGGGGGGGGGACACAGATACGCAGTATTTT. It encodes CASSQSWGGDTDTQYF.

This clone was observed a few times. The chain combines TRBV5-1 with TRBJ2-1; 7 bases match TRBD2. CDR3 size: 15 residues. Germline loops: CDR1 SGHRS, CDR2 YFSETQ. The J segment lost 6 bases and the V segment lost 4 bases, leaving 10 bases of the junction unmatched. The CDR3, as DNA: TGCGCCAGCAGCCAAGGACTAGGCCCACCCAATGAGCAGTTCTTC. This translates into CASSQGLGPPNEQFF. The full variable domain, completed using reference TRBV5-1 and TRBJ2-1, is KAGVTQTPRYLIKTRGQQVTLSCSPISGHRSVSWYQQTPGQGLQFLFEYFSETQRNKGNFPGRFSGRQFSNSRSEMNVSTLELGDSALYLCASSQGLGPPNEQFFGPGTRLTVL.

The V call is TRBV2, the J call TRBJ1-1; maybe TRBD1 (6 bases). The CDR3 sequence is 15 residues long. V was cut by 3 bases and J by 1 base, with 12 bases left in between. CDR1 is SNHLY and CDR2 is FYNNEI in the germline V gene. CDR3 loop: CASSDEGRGNTEAFF. CDR3 bases: TGTGCCAGCAGTGACGAGGGCAGGGGGAACACTGAAGCTTTCTTT. Looking up the rest from reference TRBV2 and TRBJ1-1 gives the full variable domain: EPEVTQTPSHQVTQMGQEVILRCVPISNHLYFYWYRQILGQKVEFLVSFYNNEISEKSEIFDDQFSVERPDGSNFTLKIRSTKLEDSAMYFCASSDEGRGNTEAFFGQGTRLTVV.

This clone showed up just once. The chain joins TRBV25-1 to TRBJ2-5; TRBD1 agrees at 7 bases. Germline V gene data show CDR1 as MGHDK and CDR2 as SYGVNS. The CDR3 is 15 residues long. After removal of 2 bases from V and 5 bases from J, the junction contained 8 bases not matched to a gene. CDR3 bases: TGTGCCAGCAGTGAACACGGGGACAGAGGGGAGACCCAGTACTTC. Amino acid sequence: CASSEHGDRGETQYF.

Written as DNA, the CDR3 is TGCGCCAGCAGCTTGGGACAGCTTAACACCGGGGAGCTGTTTTTT. This encodes CASSLGQLNTGELFF. The chain has TRBV5-1 and TRBJ2-2; TRBD1 might be the D (5 bases). The V and J ends lost 0 bases and 2 bases respectively, with 8 bases between them. The CDR3 has 15 amino acids. CDR1 is SGHRS and CDR2 is YFSETQ in the germline V gene.

The chain uses TRBV28 and TRBJ1-5; a weak D match, TRBD1 (5 bases). Trimming took 5 bases from V and 1 from J, leaving 9 bases between them. This CDR3 contains 14 residues. Per germline, CDR1 MDHEN and CDR2 SYDVKM. The CDR3 sequence is CASSVRQSNQPQHF. In nucleotides, the CDR3 is TGTGCCAGCAGTGTACGACAGAGCAATCAGCCCCAGCATTTT.

The V gene is TRBV10-3, the J gene TRBJ1-3; 11 positions match TRBD1. Germline CDR1 reads ENHRY; CDR2 reads SYGVKD. This CDR3 contains 17 residues. V shed 0 bases and J 3 bases; nucleotides not matched to a gene: 4. The CDR3 sequence is CAISESGQGVFGNTIYF. CDR3 sequence (DNA): TGTGCCATCAGTGAGTCGGGACAGGGGGTTTTTGGAAACACCATATATTTT.

This chain links TRBV4-1 with TRBJ2-1; 7 bases are shared with TRBD2. J was trimmed by 5 bases and V by 1 base; bases with no gene match: 8. CDR3 length equals 16 residues. CDR1 MGHRA and CDR2 YSYEKL come from the germline V gene. DNA for the CDR3: TGCGCCAGCAGCCAAGGTTCGGGAGGCGGCCACAATGAGCAGTTCTTC. Translated: CASSQGSGGGHNEQFF.

This clone was picked up one time. The CDR3 coding sequence is TGTGCCAGCAGCCCCGGACAGGGGGGTAATGAAAAACTGTTTTTT. Translated, it gives CASSPGQGGNEKLFF. The chain carries TRBV6-5 and TRBJ1-4, with TRBD1 matching over 10 bases. Trimming took 6 bases from V and 4 from J; bases not matched to a gene: 5. The germline gives CDR1 MNHEY, CDR2 SVGAGI. The CDR3 has 15 residues.

Written as DNA, the CDR3 is TGTGCCAGCAGTCGGGACACCACCTATGGCTACACCTTC. Protein sequence: CASSRDTTYGYTF. The chain joins TRBV27 to TRBJ1-2; tentative D call: TRBD1 (6 bases). From germline, CDR1 is MNHEY and CDR2 SMNVEV (reference sequence). V was cut by 5 bases and J by 4 bases, with 11 bases left in between. CDR3 length: 13 amino acids.

The rearrangement links TRBV19 to TRBJ2-3, with D uncertain. In germline, CDR1 is LNHDA, CDR2 SQIVND (reference sequence). V was pared by 3 bases and J by 2 bases, with 15 bases between. This CDR3 contains 16 residues. The CDR3 reads CASSIGLRIHTDTQYF. The CDR3 DNA sequence: TGTGCCAGTAGTATCGGTCTAAGAATCCACACAGATACGCAGTATTTT. Combining the CDR3 with reference TRBV19 and TRBJ2-3 gives the whole variable domain DGGITQSPKYLFRKEGQNVTLSCEQNLNHDAMYWYRQDPGQGLRLIYYSQIVNDFQKGDIAEGYSVSREKKESFPLTVTSAQKNPTAFYLCASSIGLRIHTDTQYFGPGTRLTVL.

Note on this clone: One end of the junction does not line up with germline, which may come from a read error. The genes are TRBV7-7 and TRBJ2-5; D unclear. This CDR3 contains 13 residues. Germline V gene sequence: CDR1 SSHAT, CDR2 FNYEAQ (reference sequence). Here the CDR3 reads CASSFSFQETQYF. CDR3 DNA: TGTGCTAGCAGCTTTTCTTTCCAAGAGACCCAGTACTTC.

This CDR3 is CASSEYGGAFHEQYF. The CDR3, as DNA: TGTGCCAGCAGTGAATATGGGGGGGCCTTCCACGAGCAGTACTTC. This chain connects TRBV25-1 to TRBJ2-7; D is possibly TRBD2 (7 bases). Germline-derived CDR1 and CDR2 are MGHDK and SYGVNS. The V end lost 0 bases, the J end lost 5 bases, and 14 bases lay between the germline ends. The CDR3 is 15 amino acids.

This chain uses TRBV5-1 with TRBJ2-2; TRBD1 might be the D (5 bases). The V gene lost 4 bases and the J gene lost 1 base, with 23 bases spanning the gap. From germline, CDR1 is SGHRS and CDR2 YFSETQ. The CDR3 consists of 19 residues. The CDR3 DNA reads as TGCGCCAGCAGCCCAGGTATCCTCAGGGCATCCCAGAACACCGGGGAGCTGTTTTTT. The encoded protein is CASSPGILRASQNTGELFF.

The V gene is TRBV6-4, the J gene TRBJ2-3, with D hard to call. Germline V gene sequence: CDR1 MRHNA, CDR2 SNTAGT. The CDR3 totals 14 residues. The V gene lost 2 bases and the J gene lost 7 bases, with 13 bases spanning the gap. The CDR3 DNA reads as TGTGCCAGCAGTGACGGCGACTCAACGCATACGCAGTATTTT. Its translation: CASSDGDSTHTQYF.

This clone was found a few times. CDR3 nucleotide sequence: TGTGCCAGCAGCCCCGGACAGGGGGCGAAGAAGACTGAAGCTTTCTTT. This codes for CASSPGQGAKKTEAFF. V usage is TRBV11-1 and J usage is TRBJ1-1; 11 bases align to TRBD1. The CDR3 is 16 amino acids. CDR1 and CDR2 from the germline V gene are SGHAT and FQDESV (reference sequence). Losses at the gene ends were 5 bases for V and 5 bases for J; bases not matched to a gene: 10.

This chain joins TRBV11-2 and TRBJ2-1; no reliable D call. Germline assignment: CDR1 SGHAT and CDR2 FQNNGV. The CDR3 covers 15 residues. The V gene lost 2 bases and the J gene lost 4 bases, with 12 bases spanning the gap. The CDR3 nucleotides read TGTGCCAGCAGCTTAATTCTTCGGGTATACAATGAGCAGTTCTTC. This codes for CASSLILRVYNEQFF.

The chain is built from TRBV28 and TRBJ1-2, with no clear D. The CDR3 consists of 10 residues. Trimming took 3 bases from V and 6 from J, leaving 2 bases between them. Germline V gives CDR1 MDHEN, CDR2 SYDVKM. CDR3 bases: TGTGCCAGCAGTTTTAATGGCTACACCTTC. It translates to CASSFNGYTF.

The chain combines TRBV5-5 with TRBJ1-5; D gene uncertain. The CDR3 is made up of 13 amino acids. The germline gives CDR1 SGHKS, CDR2 YYEKEE (reference sequence). V was cut by 1 base and J by 0 bases, with 2 bases left in between. DNA of the CDR3: TGTGCCAGCAGCTTGTATAGCAATCAGCCCCAGCATTTT. Residues: CASSLYSNQPQHF. The variable domain in full, with the rest retrieved from reference TRBV5-5 and TRBJ1-5, is DAGVTQSPTHLIKTRGQQVTLRCSPISGHKSVSWYQQVLGQGPQFIFQYYEKEERGRGNFPDRFSARQFPNYSSELNVNALLLGDSALYLCASSLYSNQPQHFGDGTRLSIL.

This clone came up a few times. This chain connects TRBV2 to TRBJ2-7, with 7 bases identical to TRBD2. V dropped 6 bases and J dropped 4; count of bases not matched to a gene: 6. There are 13 residues in the CDR3. Per the germline V gene, CDR1 is SNHLY and CDR2 is FYNNEI. CDR3 nucleotides: TGTGCCAGCAGCCCGGGGGGATTTTACGAGCAGTACTTC. It translates to CASSPGGFYEQYF.

This clone was counted only a few times. V is TRBV7-6 and J is TRBJ2-1; D gene uncertain. From germline, CDR1 is SGHVS and CDR2 FNYEAQ. The CDR3 is 12 amino acids. The germline V and J ends were trimmed by 3 bases and 10 bases, with 10 bases remaining between them. The CDR3 here is CASSFSTREQFF. CDR3 sequence (DNA): TGTGCCAGCAGCTTCTCGACTCGGGAGCAGTTCTTC.

The rearrangement uses TRBV12-3 or TRBV12-4 and TRBJ2-7; D gene uncertain. With 6 bases removed from V and 1 base from J, the gap between germline ends came to 10 bases. This CDR3 is 13 amino acids long. The CDR3 DNA reads TGTGCCAGCAGCGGCGGTATGTCCTACGAGCAGTACTTC. Translated: CASSGGMSYEQYF.

The V gene is TRBV19, the J gene TRBJ1-4; D uncertain. V shed 2 bases and J shed 0 bases, with 4 bases lying between them. This CDR3 has 14 residues. CDR1 and CDR2 from the germline V gene are LNHDA and SQIVND (reference sequence). CDR3 region: CASSITTTNEKLFF. The DNA of the CDR3 is TGTGCCAGTAGTATAACAACAACTAATGAAAAACTGTTTTTT.

This chain links TRBV14 with TRBJ2-7; TRBD1 agrees at 9 bases. The CDR3 sequence is 15 residues long. V lost 0 bases to trimming and J lost 6 bases; unmatched junction nucleotides: 6. The germline V gene has CDR1 SGHDN and CDR2 FVKESK. In nucleotides, the CDR3 is TGTGCCAGCAGCCAAGACGGGACAGGGTTCCGCGAGCAGTACTTC. It is translated as CASSQDGTGFREQYF. Based on the CDR3 plus reference TRBV14 and TRBJ2-7, the full variable domain is EAGVTQFPSHSVIEKGQTVTLRCDPISGHDNLYWYRRVMGKEIKFLLHFVKESKQDESGMPNNRFLAERTGGTYSTLKVQPAELEDSGVYFCASSQDGTGFREQYFGPGTRLTVT.

This chain connects TRBV4-1 to TRBJ1-4; D is possibly TRBD1 (5 bases). V was shortened by 0 bases and J by 8 bases, with 16 bases between the two germline ends. The CDR3 extends over 16 amino acids. Germline V gives CDR1 MGHRA, CDR2 YSYEKL. CDR3 nucleotides: TGCGCCAGCAGCCAAGATCTAGGGGTTCGTTGGGAAAAACTGTTTTTT. This encodes CASSQDLGVRWEKLFF.

This clone was picked up a small number of times. This chain links TRBV21-1 with TRBJ2-1; the table gives TRBD1 as D, unverified against the DNA. TRBV21-1 is classified as a pseudogene. CDR3 length: 16 residues. CDR3 protein: CASSKAQGARCNEQFF. In DNA form, the CDR3 reads TGTGCCAGCAGCAAAGCACAGGGGGCGCGCTGTAATGAGCAGTTCTTC.